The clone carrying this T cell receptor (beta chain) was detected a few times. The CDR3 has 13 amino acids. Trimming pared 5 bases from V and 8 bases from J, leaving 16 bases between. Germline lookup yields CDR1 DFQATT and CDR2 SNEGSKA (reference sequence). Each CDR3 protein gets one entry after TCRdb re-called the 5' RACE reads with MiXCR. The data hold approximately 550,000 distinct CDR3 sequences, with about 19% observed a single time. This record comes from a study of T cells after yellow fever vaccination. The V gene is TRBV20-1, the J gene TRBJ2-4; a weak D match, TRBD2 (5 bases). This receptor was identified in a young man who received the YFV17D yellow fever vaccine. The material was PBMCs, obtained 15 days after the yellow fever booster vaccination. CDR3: CSAGLDKADIQYF. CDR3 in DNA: TGCAGTGCTGGACTCGACAAAGCGGACATTCAGTACTTC.